One and the same sample provided the 29 T cell receptor beta chains below, sequenced in a study of technical replicates of blood from a few donors. Using immunoSEQ multiplex PCR, the repertoire was profiled, and TCRdb retains in-frame clones only, with some absent. The sample contains 80,000 or so clones, 95% to 98% of which appear only once. Specimen: T cells isolated from PBMCs. The source is a human donor in good health.

This clone was picked up a small number of times. The chain recombines TRBV5-4 with TRBJ1-1; a possible D gene is TRBD1 (6 bases). The V end lost 2 bases, the J end lost 3 bases, and 8 bases lay between the germline ends. The CDR3 sequence is 13 residues long. CDR1 and CDR2 from the germline V gene are SGHNT and YYREEE (reference sequence). The CDR3 sequence is CASSFGQYTEAFF. The CDR3 nucleotides read TGTGCCAGCAGCTTCGGACAGTACACTGAAGCTTTCTTT.

V usage is TRBV6-6 and J usage is TRBJ2-3, with a weak D call TRBD2 (5 bases). The CDR3 is made up of 16 amino acids. Germline V gene lookup returns CDR1 MNHNY and CDR2 SVGAGI (reference sequence). Trimming pared 6 bases from V and 1 base from J, leaving 17 bases between. As DNA, the CDR3 is TGTGCCAGCAGGCCCCACTCGGGGAGCCGCACAGATACGCAGTATTTT. Encoded protein: CASRPHSGSRTDTQYF.

The chain joins TRBV28 to TRBJ2-1, with TRBD2 matching 15 bases. V was clipped by 2 bases and J by 5 bases; unmatched bases: 19. The germline V gene has CDR1 MDHEN and CDR2 SYDVKM. This CDR3 has 22 residues. CDR3 loop: CASSLDTRRKRTSGRADNEQFF. The CDR3 nucleotides are TGTGCCAGCAGTTTAGACACCCGAAGAAAACGGACTAGCGGGAGGGCAGACAATGAGCAGTTCTTC.

This sequence joins TRBV5-1 and TRBJ1-1; maybe TRBD1 (5 bases). Trimming pared 4 bases from V and 11 bases from J, leaving 24 bases between. Germline CDR1 SGHRS, CDR2 YFSETQ. The CDR3 totals 15 residues. CDR3 amino acids: CASSLSLGPRAGAFF. In nucleotides, the CDR3 is TGCGCCAGCAGCCTTTCCTTGGGGCCTCGGGCAGGGGCTTTCTTT. The full variable domain, with the rest looked up from reference TRBV5-1 and TRBJ1-1, is KAGVTQTPRYLIKTRGQQVTLSCSPISGHRSVSWYQQTPGQGLQFLFEYFSETQRNKGNFPGRFSGRQFSNSRSEMNVSTLELGDSALYLCASSLSLGPRAGAFFGQGTRLTVV.

The V gene is TRBV6-6, the J gene TRBJ2-1; possibly TRBD1 for D (6 bases). V was cut by 5 bases and J by 5 bases, with 10 bases left in between. Germline V gives CDR1 MNHNY, CDR2 SVGAGI (reference sequence). The CDR3 sequence is 13 residues long. The chain's CDR3 is CASSHGQHNEQFF. DNA for the CDR3: TGTGCCAGCAGTCACGGACAGCACAATGAGCAGTTCTTC.

This chain joins TRBV27 and TRBJ2-4; 7 bases are a match to TRBD1. Germline lookup yields CDR1 MNHEY and CDR2 SMNVEV (reference sequence). This CDR3 spans 14 amino acids. V gave up 6 bases and J gave up 1 base; unmatched junction bases: 3. CDR3 in amino acids: CASRTGMAKNIQYF. CDR3 DNA sequence: TGTGCCAGCAGGACAGGGATGGCCAAAAACATTCAGTACTTC.

The rearrangement joins TRBV7-8 to TRBJ1-5, with D possibly matching TRBD1 (5 bases). V lost 2 bases, J lost 2 bases, and 10 bases lay in between. Germline CDR1 SGHVS, CDR2 FQNEAQ. The CDR3 has 15 amino acids. The CDR3 loop is CASSLIRAGNQPQHF. Here the CDR3 DNA reads TGTGCCAGCAGCTTAATCAGGGCGGGCAATCAGCCCCAGCATTTT. Full variable domain (remainder filled in from reference TRBV7-8 and TRBJ1-5): GAGVSQSPRYKVAKRGQDVALRCDPISGHVSLFWYQQALGQGPEFLTYFQNEAQLDKSGLPSDRFFAERPEGSVSTLKIQRTQQEDSAVYLCASSLIRAGNQPQHFGDGTRLSIL.

J is TRBJ1-5 and V is TRBV28; 7 nucleotides align to TRBD1. Germline loops: CDR1 MDHEN, CDR2 SYDVKM. Trimming removed 8 bases from V and 5 bases from J; junction bases left unmatched: 6. The CDR3 length is 13 residues. The CDR3: CASATGDHQPQHF. DNA of the CDR3: TGTGCCAGCGCAACAGGGGATCATCAGCCCCAGCATTTT. The full variable domain, rest sourced from reference TRBV28 and TRBJ1-5, is DVKVTQSSRYLVKRTGEKVFLECVQDMDHENMFWYRQDPGLGLRLIYFSYDVKMKEKGDIPEGYSVSREKKERFSLILESASTNQTSMYLCASATGDHQPQHFGDGTRLSIL.

This clone was observed a single time. The chain is built from TRBV14 and TRBJ1-1; 11 bases align to TRBD1. Looked up from germline, CDR1 is SGHDN and CDR2 is FVKESK. This CDR3 is built from 17 residues. V was clipped by 3 bases and J by 5 bases; unmatched bases: 11. CDR3 nucleotide sequence: TGTGCCAGCAGCCAGTACGCCGGGACAGGGGGGGGTACTGAAGCTTTCTTT. Amino acids: CASSQYAGTGGGTEAFF. Complete variable domain (other parts from reference TRBV14 and TRBJ1-1): EAGVTQFPSHSVIEKGQTVTLRCDPISGHDNLYWYRRVMGKEIKFLLHFVKESKQDESGMPNNRFLAERTGGTYSTLKVQPAELEDSGVYFCASSQYAGTGGGTEAFFGQGTRLTVV.

CDR3 sequence reads: CASSEQYGTGYGYTF. As DNA, the CDR3 is TGTGCCAGCAGCGAGCAATACGGGACAGGGTATGGCTACACCTTC. The rearrangement links TRBV7-8 to TRBJ1-2; 9 bases fit TRBD1. The germline V gene has CDR1 SGHVS and CDR2 FQNEAQ. This CDR3 spans 15 amino acids. V shed 5 bases, J shed 5 bases, and the junction held 9 bases outside the gene matches.

The CDR3 nucleotides are TGCGCCAGCAGCCTCGGACTAGCGGGTAGACAAGAGACCCAGTACTTC. This sequence encodes CASSLGLAGRQETQYF. This sequence joins TRBV4-1 and TRBJ2-5, with 11 bases aligning to TRBD2. With 4 bases clipped from V and 2 bases from J, the junction kept 6 bases outside the gene matches. CDR3 size: 16 residues. Germline V lookup: CDR1 MGHRA, CDR2 YSYEKL.

The rearrangement uses TRBV5-1 and TRBJ2-3; TRBD1 aligns across 9 bases. The CDR3 has 16 residues. Germline assignment: CDR1 SGHRS and CDR2 YFSETQ. The V gene end was trimmed by 5 bases and the J gene end by 2 bases; junction bases not matched to a gene: 9. The CDR3 sequence is CASRGGDREVTDTQYF. The CDR3 bases are TGCGCCAGCAGGGGCGGGGACAGGGAAGTCACAGATACGCAGTATTTT. Complete variable domain (other parts from reference TRBV5-1 and TRBJ2-3): KAGVTQTPRYLIKTRGQQVTLSCSPISGHRSVSWYQQTPGQGLQFLFEYFSETQRNKGNFPGRFSGRQFSNSRSEMNVSTLELGDSALYLCASRGGDREVTDTQYFGPGTRLTVL.

The V and J genes are TRBV15 and TRBJ1-5, with a weak D call TRBD1 (5 bases). Germline V lookup: CDR1 LNHNV, CDR2 YYDKDF (reference sequence). There are 14 residues in the CDR3. Trimming stripped 2 bases from V and 4 bases from J, with 9 bases between. This chain's CDR3 is CATSRRGTNQPQHF. DNA of the CDR3: TGTGCCACCAGCAGAAGGGGAACTAATCAGCCCCAGCATTTT.

J is TRBJ2-7 and V is TRBV7-8, with 9 nucleotides matching TRBD1. This CDR3 spans 16 amino acids. Trimming cost V 7 bases and J 6 bases; bases outside gene matches: 16. Germline-derived CDR1 and CDR2 are SGHVS and FQNEAQ. The CDR3 is CASTSRPGQGGFEQYF. CDR3 coding DNA: TGTGCCAGCACCTCACGACCGGGACAGGGAGGATTCGAGCAGTACTTC.

V and J are TRBV7-9 and TRBJ2-1; TRBD2 agrees at 14 bases. From germline, CDR1 is SEHNR and CDR2 FQNEAQ (reference sequence). V lost 4 bases to trimming and J lost 8 bases; unmatched junction nucleotides: 10. The CDR3 extends over 17 amino acids. CDR3 region: CASSSRMTSGRDDEQFF. CDR3 DNA: TGTGCCAGCAGCTCCAGGATGACTAGCGGGAGGGATGATGAGCAGTTCTTC.

Only one count was recorded for this clone. CDR3 amino acids: CASAISTGVGTEAFF. The CDR3 DNA follows: TGTGCCAGCGCCATCTCAACAGGAGTTGGCACTGAAGCTTTCTTT. The V and J genes are TRBV6-5 and TRBJ1-1; D is possibly TRBD1 (5 bases). The germline CDR1 and CDR2 sequences are MNHEY and SVGAGI. The CDR3 has 15 residues. Trimming shortened V by 8 bases and J by 4 bases, and 20 bases separated the two germline ends.

This chain joins TRBV7-8 and TRBJ1-1; 9 bases are a match to TRBD1. V trimming: 4 bases; J trimming: 1 base; junction bases outside the gene matches: 7. The CDR3 runs 16 residues. From germline, CDR1 is SGHVS and CDR2 FQNEAQ. The CDR3 DNA is TGTGCCAGCAGCTACACAGGGGGCATGGGGAACACTGAAGCTTTCTTT. It encodes CASSYTGGMGNTEAFF.

The chain couples TRBV29-1 to TRBJ1-2; 9 bases map to TRBD1. J gave up 8 bases and V 6 bases, and 7 bases lay outside the gene matches. Germline values: CDR1 SQVTM, CDR2 ANQGSEA. CDR3 length: 12 amino acids. The CDR3 DNA is TGCAGCGTCGCCGACAGGGGGAGCGGCTACACCTTC. Protein: CSVADRGSGYTF.

This chain links TRBV29-1 with TRBJ1-5, with TRBD1 as a possible D gene (6 bases). CDR1 and CDR2 (germline): SQVTM, ANQGSEA. V was pared by 5 bases and J by 4 bases, with 12 bases between. The CDR3 consists of 13 residues. CDR3 DNA sequence: TGCAGCGTTTATTTAACAGGGAATCAGCCCCAGCATTTT. Translating it yields CSVYLTGNQPQHF.

The chain carries TRBV25-1 and TRBJ2-3; 9 bases agree with TRBD1. There are 14 residues in the CDR3. Germline V gene data show CDR1 as MGHDK and CDR2 as SYGVNS. After removal of 1 base from V and 7 bases from J, the junction contained 3 bases not matched to a gene. The CDR3 sequence: CASSEWGQGHTQYF. CDR3 DNA sequence: TGTGCCAGCAGTGAATGGGGACAGGGCCATACGCAGTATTTT.

J is TRBJ2-7 and V is TRBV18; D possibly corresponds to TRBD1 (6 bases). From germline, CDR1 is KGHSH and CDR2 LQKENI. The CDR3 contains 15 residues. The ends were cut back, 0 bases at V and 0 bases at J, with 9 bases in the middle. Here the CDR3 DNA reads TGTGCCAGCTCACCACCGTGGGACAACTCCTACGAGCAGTACTTC. Residues: CASSPPWDNSYEQYF.

This CDR3 is CASSFIGSATNEKLFF. The CDR3 nucleotides are TGTGCCAGCAGCTTTATCGGTAGTGCAACTAATGAAAAACTGTTTTTT. This chain links TRBV7-9 with TRBJ1-4; D is unclear. The CDR3 totals 16 residues. Per germline, CDR1 SEHNR and CDR2 FQNEAQ (reference sequence). V was pared by 3 bases and J by 0 bases, with 11 bases between. The full variable domain, completed using reference TRBV7-9 and TRBJ1-4, is DTGVSQNPRHKITKRGQNVTFRCDPISEHNRLYWYRQTLGQGPEFLTYFQNEAQLEKSRLLSDRFSAERPKGSFSTLEIQRTEQGDSAMYLCASSFIGSATNEKLFFGSGTQLSVL.

CDR3 nucleotides: TGTGCCAGCAGCTTTGGGACAGGGAACACTGAAGCTTTCTTT. This gives the protein CASSFGTGNTEAFF. V gene TRBV5-4 combines with J gene TRBJ1-1; 8 positions agree with TRBD1. Germline V gene sequence: CDR1 SGHNT, CDR2 YYREEE (reference sequence). Losses at the gene ends were 2 bases for V and 1 base for J; bases not matched to a gene: 1. The CDR3 covers 14 residues.

The V call is TRBV5-8, the J call TRBJ1-2, with a weak D call TRBD1 (5 bases). Trimming removed 0 bases at V and 5 bases at J, with 5 bases between. Germline V lookup: CDR1 SGHTS, CDR2 YDEGEE. CDR3 length equals 12 residues. The CDR3 DNA reads as TGTGCCAGCAGCTTGGAGGGGTATGGCTACACCTTC. Translating gives CASSLEGYGYTF.

The chain joins TRBV6-1 to TRBJ2-7; TRBD2 matches at 9 bases. CDR3 size: 14 residues. Germline V CDR1 and CDR2: MNHNS, SASEGT. Trimming at V came to 2 bases and at J to 4 bases, leaving 3 bases not matched to a gene. Written as DNA, the CDR3 is TGTGCCAGCAGTGAACTAGCGGGGTTTTACGAGCAGTACTTC. It specifies CASSELAGFYEQYF.

The V gene is TRBV4-1, the J gene TRBJ1-4; tentative D call: TRBD1 (6 bases). Trimming shortened V by 4 bases and J by 1 base, and 10 bases separated the two germline ends. The CDR3 runs to 15 residues. CDR1 MGHRA and CDR2 YSYEKL come from the germline V gene. The CDR3 sequence: CASSPIQGTNEKLFF. In nucleotides, the CDR3 is TGCGCCAGCAGCCCGATACAGGGAACTAATGAAAAACTGTTTTTT.

V usage is TRBV5-6 and J usage is TRBJ1-3, with D unclear. Germline lookup yields CDR1 SGHDT and CDR2 YYEEEE. V lost 0 bases and J 7 bases, leaving 8 bases between the germline ends. The CDR3 loop spans 13 amino acids. CDR3 bases: TGTGCCAGCAGCTTGGTTCCTCAGAACACCATATATTTT. Translated, it gives CASSLVPQNTIYF. The complete variable domain, with remaining parts taken from reference TRBV5-6 and TRBJ1-3, reads DAGVTQSPTHLIKTRGQQVTLRCSPKSGHDTVSWYQQALGQGPQFIFQYYEEEERQRGNFPDRFSGHQFPNYSSELNVNALLLGDSALYLCASSLVPQNTIYFGEGSWLTVV.

The chain employs TRBV2 and TRBJ1-2; a weak D match, TRBD1 (5 bases). The CDR3 sequence is 12 residues long. The V gene lost 6 bases and the J gene lost 8 bases, with 13 bases spanning the gap. In germline, CDR1 is SNHLY, CDR2 FYNNEI. The CDR3 spells CASRDDRWGYTF. The CDR3 nucleotides are TGTGCCAGCAGGGACGACAGATGGGGCTACACCTTC.

This clone occurred once. The V gene is TRBV11-2, the J gene TRBJ2-5; perhaps TRBD1 as D (5 bases). V was cut by 3 bases and J by 5 bases, with 16 bases left in between. Germline V gene sequence: CDR1 SGHAT, CDR2 FQNNGV. This CDR3 is 15 amino acids long. The CDR3 is CASSFKGPLGETQYF. Written as DNA, the CDR3 is TGTGCCAGCAGCTTTAAGGGGCCCCTGGGGGAGACCCAGTACTTC.